Here is one TCR beta chain with its context. The CDR3 has 14 residues. Trimming took off 6 bases at V and 1 base at J, with 15 bases between the two ends. CDR1 and CDR2 (germline): SQVTM, ANQGSEA. The data stem from a study of blood T cell repertoires in COVID-19. Study-wide context: COVID-19 samples, acute and convalescent, were from the United States, Italy and Spain.

Repertoires were generated with immunoSEQ multiplex PCR, while TCRdb's copy carries only in-frame clones and drops some. Here the sample spans fewer than 350,000 clones, 85% being singletons. The chain couples TRBV29-1 to TRBJ1-1; D is perhaps TRBD1 (5 bases). The receptor was derived from a woman aged 30 to 39 who had been exposed to COVID-19. Specimen: PBMCs or T cells enriched from blood (not recorded which). CDR3 in amino acids: CSVARTTSNTEAFF. DNA of the CDR3: TGCAGCGTCGCCCGGACAACCTCGAACACTGAAGCTTTCTTT.